The source of this TCR beta chain is a study of regulatory T cells in long-lasting Graves disease. The time point denotes: newly diagnosed GD, antithyroid drugs for less than 3 months. PBMC RNA served as the TCR library source. The patients were enrolled through endocrinology in Xi'an, China. The CDR3 spans 16 residues. The V gene's germline CDR1 is SGHRS and CDR2 YFSETQ. Broader study findings: Small sample size may have lowered accuracy.

Arm-PCR of CDR3 regions and iRepertoire HTBI primers were the basis on which TCR beta libraries were built. Each CDR3 protein is one row after TCRdb ran MiXCR on the multiplex PCR reads. The sample carries more than 450,000 distinct CDR3 sequences, 15% to 20% recorded once. In regard to this clonotype: Antigen specificity is unknown. One end of the junction fails to match germline, which may point to a read error.

These same data were also listed under a study on T cells in Graves' hyperthyroidism and ophthalmopathy. Turning to that study: Stability of Graves' hyperthyroidism was defined as absent ophthalmopathy progression within 18 months. Patients aged 18 to 65 had newly diagnosed hyperthyroidism of under 2 months' duration.

The sequenced sample was peripheral blood mononuclear cells (PBMCs), obtained at new diagnosis, from a patient treated with antithyroid drugs. The chain links TRBV5-1 to TRBJ2-1; 7 bases align to TRBD1. The sequence was obtained from a man between 35 and 55 years old with Graves disease. In DNA form, the CDR3 reads TGTGCCAGCAGCTCTAACGACAGGGTTGTATACAATGAGCAGTTCTTC. It encodes CASSSNDRVVYNEQFF.